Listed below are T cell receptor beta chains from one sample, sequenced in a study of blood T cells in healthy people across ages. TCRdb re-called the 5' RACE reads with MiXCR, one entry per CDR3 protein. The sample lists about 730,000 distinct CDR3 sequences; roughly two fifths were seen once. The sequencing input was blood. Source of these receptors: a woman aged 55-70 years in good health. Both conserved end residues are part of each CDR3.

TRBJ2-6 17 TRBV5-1 CASSPGPGGSGANVLTF
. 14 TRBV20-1 CSARDSLSVNEQYF
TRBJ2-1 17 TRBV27 CASSLVPGKSSYNEQFF
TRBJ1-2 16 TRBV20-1 CSAPEGGRGRRYGYTF
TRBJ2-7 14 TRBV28 CASTKQGFYYEQYF
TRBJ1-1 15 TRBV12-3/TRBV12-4 CASSLVGSGSTEAFF
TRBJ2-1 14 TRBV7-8 CASSVTSGRVVQFF
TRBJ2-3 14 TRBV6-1 CASIHRGDTDTQYF
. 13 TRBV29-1 CSVVKSRGETQYF
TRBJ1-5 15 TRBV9 CASSATTGLNQPQHF
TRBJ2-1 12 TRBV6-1 CASSERWDEQFF
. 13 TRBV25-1 CASGTGGKREQYF
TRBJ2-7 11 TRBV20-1 CSGTGHYEQYF
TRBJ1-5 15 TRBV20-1 CSATRQGWANQPQHF
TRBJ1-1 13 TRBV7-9 CASSGDIHTEAFF
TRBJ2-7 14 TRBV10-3 CAISETSLPYEQYF
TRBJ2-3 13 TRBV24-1 CATSDGGPDTQYF
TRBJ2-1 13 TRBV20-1 CSAGTAMGEKQFF
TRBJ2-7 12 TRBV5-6 CASSLDFTEQYF
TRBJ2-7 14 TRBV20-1 CSAREGTSEYEQYF
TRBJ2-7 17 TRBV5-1 CASSPVGLAGPSYEQYF
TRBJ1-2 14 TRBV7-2 CASSLTGTDYGYTF
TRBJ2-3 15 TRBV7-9 CAGSPLAGETDTQYF
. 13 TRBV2 CASRKTGPATQYF
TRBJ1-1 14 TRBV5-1 CASSFRGVGTEAFF
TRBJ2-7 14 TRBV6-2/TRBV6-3 CASSAAGLVYEQYF
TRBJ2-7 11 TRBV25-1 CASSDRHEQYF
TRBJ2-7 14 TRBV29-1 CSVIRGQLGYEQYF
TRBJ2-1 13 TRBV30 CAWAEDSYNEQFF
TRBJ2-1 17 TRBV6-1 CASSRTSGGAYYNEQFF
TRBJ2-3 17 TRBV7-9 CASSSYGTGTHTDTQYF
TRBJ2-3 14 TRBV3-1 CASSQDMGGTKAYF
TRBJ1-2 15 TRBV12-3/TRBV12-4 CASSPSGIPNYGYTF
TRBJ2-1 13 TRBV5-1 CASSVARDNEQFF
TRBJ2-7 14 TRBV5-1 CASSFTGENYEQYF
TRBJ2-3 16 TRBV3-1 CASSLRQHPGTDTQYF
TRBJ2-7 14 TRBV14 CASSQEGLWVEQYF
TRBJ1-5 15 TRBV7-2 CASSAAGGSSQPQHF
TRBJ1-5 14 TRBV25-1 CASEQTGRNPPQHF
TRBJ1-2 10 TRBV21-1 CASKPYGYTF
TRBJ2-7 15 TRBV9 CASSVGTFGRYEQYF
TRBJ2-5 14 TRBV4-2 CASSQDRTIWGQYF
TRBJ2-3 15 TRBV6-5 CASTTRTGGVDTQYF
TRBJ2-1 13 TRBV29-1 CGAGGDTYNEQFF
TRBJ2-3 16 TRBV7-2 CASSLYATGLTDTQYF
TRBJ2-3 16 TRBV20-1 CSARDYFGSGTDTRYF
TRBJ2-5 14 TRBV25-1 CASSDLGNQETQYF
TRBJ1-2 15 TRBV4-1 CASSQDRGENYGYTF
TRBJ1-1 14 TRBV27 CASSVSGQNTEAFF
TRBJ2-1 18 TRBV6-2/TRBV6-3 CASSYSGSSETLDNEQFF
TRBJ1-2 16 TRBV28 CASSLGGTGRNYGYTF
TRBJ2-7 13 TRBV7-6 CASSARAGDEQYF